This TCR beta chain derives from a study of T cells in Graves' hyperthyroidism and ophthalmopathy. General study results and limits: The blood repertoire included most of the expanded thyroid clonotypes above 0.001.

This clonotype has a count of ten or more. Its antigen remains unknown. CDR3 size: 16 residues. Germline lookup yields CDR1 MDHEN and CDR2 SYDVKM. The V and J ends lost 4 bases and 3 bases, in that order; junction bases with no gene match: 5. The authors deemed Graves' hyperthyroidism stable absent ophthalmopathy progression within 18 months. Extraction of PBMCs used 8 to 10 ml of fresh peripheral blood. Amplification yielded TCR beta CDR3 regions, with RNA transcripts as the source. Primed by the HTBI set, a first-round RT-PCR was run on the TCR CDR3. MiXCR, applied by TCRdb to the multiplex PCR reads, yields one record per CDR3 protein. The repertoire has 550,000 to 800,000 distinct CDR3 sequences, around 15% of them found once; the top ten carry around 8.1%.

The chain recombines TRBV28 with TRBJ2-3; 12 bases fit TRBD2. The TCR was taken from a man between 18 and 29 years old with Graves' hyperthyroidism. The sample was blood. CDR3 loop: CASSSYGLAGTDTQYF. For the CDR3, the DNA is TGTGCCAGCAGTTCATATGGACTAGCGGGAACAGATACGCAGTATTTT. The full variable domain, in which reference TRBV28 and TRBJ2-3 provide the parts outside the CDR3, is DVKVTQSSRYLVKRTGEKVFLECVQDMDHENMFWYRQDPGLGLRLIYFSYDVKMKEKGDIPEGYSVSREKKERFSLILESASTNQTSMYLCASSSYGLAGTDTQYFGPGTRLTVL.